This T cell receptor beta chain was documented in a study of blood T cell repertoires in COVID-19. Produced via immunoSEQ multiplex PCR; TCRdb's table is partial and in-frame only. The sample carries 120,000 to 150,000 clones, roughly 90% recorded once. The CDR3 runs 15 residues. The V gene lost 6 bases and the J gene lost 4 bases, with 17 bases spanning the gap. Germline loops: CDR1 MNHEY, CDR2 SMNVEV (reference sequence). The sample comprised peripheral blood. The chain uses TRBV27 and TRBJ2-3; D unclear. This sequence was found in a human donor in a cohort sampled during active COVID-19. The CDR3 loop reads CASRSSSAGSDTQYF. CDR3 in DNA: TGTGCCAGCAGGAGCTCCTCAGCCGGGTCAGATACGCAGTATTTT.